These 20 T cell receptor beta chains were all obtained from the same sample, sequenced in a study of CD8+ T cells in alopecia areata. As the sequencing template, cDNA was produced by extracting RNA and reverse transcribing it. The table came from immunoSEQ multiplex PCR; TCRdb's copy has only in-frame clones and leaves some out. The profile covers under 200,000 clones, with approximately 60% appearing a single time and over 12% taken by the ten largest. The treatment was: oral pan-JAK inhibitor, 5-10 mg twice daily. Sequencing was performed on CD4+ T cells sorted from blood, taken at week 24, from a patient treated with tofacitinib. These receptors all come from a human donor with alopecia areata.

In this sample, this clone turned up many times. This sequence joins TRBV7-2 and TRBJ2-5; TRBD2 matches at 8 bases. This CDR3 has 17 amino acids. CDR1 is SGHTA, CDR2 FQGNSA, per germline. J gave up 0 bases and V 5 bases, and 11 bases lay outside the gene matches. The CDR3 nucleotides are TGTGCCAGCAGCCCAAGTCTGGCGGGGGGTCACCAAGAGACCCAGTACTTC. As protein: CASSPSLAGGHQETQYF.

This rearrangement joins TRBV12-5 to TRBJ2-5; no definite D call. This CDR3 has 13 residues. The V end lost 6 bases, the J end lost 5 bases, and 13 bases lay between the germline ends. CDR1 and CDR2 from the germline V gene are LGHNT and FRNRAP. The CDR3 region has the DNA TGTGCTAGTGGGTCGGTTGTTGGGGAGACCCAGTACTTC. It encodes CASGSVVGETQYF. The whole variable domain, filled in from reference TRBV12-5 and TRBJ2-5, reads DARVTQTPRHKVTEMGQEVTMRCQPILGHNTVFWYRQTMMQGLELLAYFRNRAPLDDSGMPKDRFSAEMPDATLATLKIQPSEPRDSAVYFCASGSVVGETQYFGPGTRLLVL.

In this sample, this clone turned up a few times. CDR3 in DNA: TGTGCCAGCAGCCAAGGGGGTTACTATGGCTACACCTTC. Protein: CASSQGGYYGYTF. This chain links TRBV14 with TRBJ1-2; no firm D call. Per germline, CDR1 SGHDN and CDR2 FVKESK. The ends were cut back, 1 base at V and 3 bases at J, with 6 bases in the middle. The CDR3 extends over 13 amino acids. Based on the CDR3 plus reference TRBV14 and TRBJ1-2, the full variable domain is EAGVTQFPSHSVIEKGQTVTLRCDPISGHDNLYWYRRVMGKEIKFLLHFVKESKQDESGMPNNRFLAERTGGTYSTLKVQPAELEDSGVYFCASSQGGYYGYTFGSGTRLTVV.

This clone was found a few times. CDR3: CASSLAGQGGSYNEQFF. The CDR3 coding sequence is TGTGCCAGCAGCTTAGCCGGACAGGGGGGATCCTACAATGAGCAGTTCTTC. The chain joins TRBV7-9 to TRBJ2-1, with 10 bases identical to TRBD1. The CDR3 loop spans 17 amino acids. Germline CDR1 SEHNR, CDR2 FQNEAQ (reference sequence). With 0 bases clipped from V and 1 base from J, the junction kept 3 bases outside the gene matches.

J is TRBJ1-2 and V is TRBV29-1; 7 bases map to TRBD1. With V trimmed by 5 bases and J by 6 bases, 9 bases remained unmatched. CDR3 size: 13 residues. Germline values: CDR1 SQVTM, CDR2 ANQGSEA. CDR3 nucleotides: TGCAGCGTTCAGAGGGGGCGCATCAATGGCTACACCTTC. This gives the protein CSVQRGRINGYTF.

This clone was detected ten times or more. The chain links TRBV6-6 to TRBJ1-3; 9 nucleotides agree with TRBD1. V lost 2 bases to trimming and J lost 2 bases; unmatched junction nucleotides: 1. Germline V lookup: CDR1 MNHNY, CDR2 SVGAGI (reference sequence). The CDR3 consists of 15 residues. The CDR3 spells CASSYNRGPGNTIYF. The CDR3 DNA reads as TGTGCCAGCAGTTACAACAGGGGGCCTGGAAACACCATATATTTT.

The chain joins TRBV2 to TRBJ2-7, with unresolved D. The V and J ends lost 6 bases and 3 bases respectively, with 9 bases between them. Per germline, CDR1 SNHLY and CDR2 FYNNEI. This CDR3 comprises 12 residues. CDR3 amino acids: CASSVTLYEQYF. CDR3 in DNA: TGTGCCAGCAGCGTGACACTCTACGAGCAGTACTTC. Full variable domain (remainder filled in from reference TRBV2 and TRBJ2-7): EPEVTQTPSHQVTQMGQEVILRCVPISNHLYFYWYRQILGQKVEFLVSFYNNEISEKSEIFDDQFSVERPDGSNFTLKIRSTKLEDSAMYFCASSVTLYEQYFGPGTRLTVT.

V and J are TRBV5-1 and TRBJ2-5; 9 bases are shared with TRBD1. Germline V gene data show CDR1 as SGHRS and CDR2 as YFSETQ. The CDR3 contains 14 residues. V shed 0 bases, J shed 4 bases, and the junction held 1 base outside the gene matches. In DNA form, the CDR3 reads TGCGCCAGCAGCTTGGCGGGACAGGGAGAGACCCAGTACTTC. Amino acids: CASSLAGQGETQYF. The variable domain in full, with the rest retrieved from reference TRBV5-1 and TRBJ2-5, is KAGVTQTPRYLIKTRGQQVTLSCSPISGHRSVSWYQQTPGQGLQFLFEYFSETQRNKGNFPGRFSGRQFSNSRSEMNVSTLELGDSALYLCASSLAGQGETQYFGPGTRLLVL.

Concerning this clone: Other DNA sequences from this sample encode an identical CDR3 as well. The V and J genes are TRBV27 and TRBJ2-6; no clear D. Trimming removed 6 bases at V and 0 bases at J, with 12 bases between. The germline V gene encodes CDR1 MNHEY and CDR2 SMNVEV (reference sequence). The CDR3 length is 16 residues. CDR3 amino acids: CASSRALISGANVLTF. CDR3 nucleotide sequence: TGTGCCAGCAGCCGCGCACTTATCTCTGGGGCCAACGTCCTGACTTTC.

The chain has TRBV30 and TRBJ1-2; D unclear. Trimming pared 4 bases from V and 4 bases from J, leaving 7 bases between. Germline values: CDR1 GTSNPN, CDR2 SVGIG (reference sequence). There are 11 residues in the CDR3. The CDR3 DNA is TGTGCCTGGACCAGTCCCTATGGCTACACCTTC. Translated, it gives CAWTSPYGYTF.

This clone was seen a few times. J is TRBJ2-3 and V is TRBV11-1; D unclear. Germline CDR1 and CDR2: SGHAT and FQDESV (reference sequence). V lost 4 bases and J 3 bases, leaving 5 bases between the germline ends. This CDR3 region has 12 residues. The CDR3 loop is CASSSRTDTQYF. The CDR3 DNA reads TGTGCCAGCAGCTCGCGAACAGATACGCAGTATTTT.

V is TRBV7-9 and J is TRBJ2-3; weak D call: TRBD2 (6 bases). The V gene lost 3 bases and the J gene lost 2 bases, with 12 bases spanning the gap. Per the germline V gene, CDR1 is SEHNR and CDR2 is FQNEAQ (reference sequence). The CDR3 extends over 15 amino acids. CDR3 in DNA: TGTGCCAGCAGCTTCGGGGCGGGGACCACAGATACGCAGTATTTT. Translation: CASSFGAGTTDTQYF.

CDR3 DNA sequence: TGTGCCAGCAGTGGTTGGACAGCACCGTACGAGCAGTACTTC. It specifies CASSGWTAPYEQYF. The V and J genes are TRBV27 and TRBJ2-7, with D possibly matching TRBD1 (6 bases). There are 14 residues in the CDR3. Deletions cut 5 bases from V and 4 bases from J, with 15 bases between. The V gene's germline CDR1 is MNHEY and CDR2 SMNVEV (reference sequence).

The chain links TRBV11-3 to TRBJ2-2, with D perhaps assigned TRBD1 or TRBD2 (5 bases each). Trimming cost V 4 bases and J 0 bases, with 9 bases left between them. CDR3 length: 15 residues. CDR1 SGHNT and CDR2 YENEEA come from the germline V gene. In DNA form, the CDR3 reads TGTGCCAGCAGCTCCGGGACGGCGAACACCGGGGAGCTGTTTTTT. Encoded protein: CASSSGTANTGELFF.

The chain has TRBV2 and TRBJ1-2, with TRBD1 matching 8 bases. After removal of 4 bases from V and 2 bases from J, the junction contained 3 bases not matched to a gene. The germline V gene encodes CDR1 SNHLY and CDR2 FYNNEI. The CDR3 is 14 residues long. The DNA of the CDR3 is TGTGCCAGCAGTGCAGACAGGGGCAACTATGGCTACACCTTC. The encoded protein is CASSADRGNYGYTF. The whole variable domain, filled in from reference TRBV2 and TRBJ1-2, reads EPEVTQTPSHQVTQMGQEVILRCVPISNHLYFYWYRQILGQKVEFLVSFYNNEISEKSEIFDDQFSVERPDGSNFTLKIRSTKLEDSAMYFCASSADRGNYGYTFGSGTRLTVV.

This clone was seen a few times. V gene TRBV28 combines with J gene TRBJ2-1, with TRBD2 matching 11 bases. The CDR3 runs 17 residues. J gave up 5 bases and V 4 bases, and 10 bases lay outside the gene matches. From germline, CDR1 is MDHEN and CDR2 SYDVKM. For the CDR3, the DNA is TGTGCCAGCAGTTCCAATCCCGGGACTAGCGGCAACAATGAGCAGTTCTTC. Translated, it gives CASSSNPGTSGNNEQFF. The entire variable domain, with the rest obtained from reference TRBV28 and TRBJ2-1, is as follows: DVKVTQSSRYLVKRTGEKVFLECVQDMDHENMFWYRQDPGLGLRLIYFSYDVKMKEKGDIPEGYSVSREKKERFSLILESASTNQTSMYLCASSSNPGTSGNNEQFFGPGTRLTVL.

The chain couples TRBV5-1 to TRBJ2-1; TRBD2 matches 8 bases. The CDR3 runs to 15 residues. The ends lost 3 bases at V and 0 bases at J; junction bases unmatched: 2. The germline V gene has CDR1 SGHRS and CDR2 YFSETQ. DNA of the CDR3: TGCGCCAGCAGCTCGAGCGGGGGCTCCTACAATGAGCAGTTCTTC. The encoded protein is CASSSSGGSYNEQFF.

Written as DNA, the CDR3 is TGTGCCACCAGCGCATGGGGCGGTAGGAATGAGCAGTTCTTC. This encodes CATSAWGGRNEQFF. The V call is TRBV15, the J call TRBJ2-1, with D perhaps TRBD1 (5 bases). The germline V gene encodes CDR1 LNHNV and CDR2 YYDKDF (reference sequence). The CDR3 length is 14 residues. With 5 bases removed from V and 7 bases from J, the gap between germline ends came to 15 bases.

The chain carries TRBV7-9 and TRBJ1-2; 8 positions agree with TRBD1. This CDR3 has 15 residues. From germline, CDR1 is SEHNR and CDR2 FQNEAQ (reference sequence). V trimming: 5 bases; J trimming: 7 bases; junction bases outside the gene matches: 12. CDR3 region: CASSRRDRSIGGYTF. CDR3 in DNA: TGTGCCAGCAGCCGACGGGACAGGTCAATCGGTGGCTACACCTTC.

CDR3 DNA sequence: TGCGCCAGCAGCTCCGGACTAGCTAGCACAGATACGCAGTATTTT. Its translation: CASSSGLASTDTQYF. The chain uses TRBV5-1 and TRBJ2-3; 8 nucleotides agree with TRBD2. V shed 3 bases and J 0 bases; nucleotides not matched to a gene: 3. The CDR3 contains 15 residues. Per the germline V gene, CDR1 is SGHRS and CDR2 is YFSETQ.